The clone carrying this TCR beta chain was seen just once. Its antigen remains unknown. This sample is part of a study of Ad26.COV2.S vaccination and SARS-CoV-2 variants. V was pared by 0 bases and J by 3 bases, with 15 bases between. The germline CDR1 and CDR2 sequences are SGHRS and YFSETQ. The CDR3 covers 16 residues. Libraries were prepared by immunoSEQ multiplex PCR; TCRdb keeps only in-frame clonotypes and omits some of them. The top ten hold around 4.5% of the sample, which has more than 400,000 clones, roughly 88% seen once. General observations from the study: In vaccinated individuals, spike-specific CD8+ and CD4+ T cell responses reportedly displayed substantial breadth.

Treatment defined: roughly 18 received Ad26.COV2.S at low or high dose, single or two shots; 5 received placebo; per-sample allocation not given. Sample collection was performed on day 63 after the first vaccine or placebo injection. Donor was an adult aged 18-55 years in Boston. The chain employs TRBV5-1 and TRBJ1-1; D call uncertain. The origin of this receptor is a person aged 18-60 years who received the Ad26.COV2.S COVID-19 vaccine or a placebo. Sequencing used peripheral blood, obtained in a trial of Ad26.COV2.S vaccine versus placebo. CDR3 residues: CASSLEVGQRDTEAFF. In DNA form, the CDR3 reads TGCGCCAGCAGCTTGGAAGTCGGGCAGAGAGACACTGAAGCTTTCTTT.